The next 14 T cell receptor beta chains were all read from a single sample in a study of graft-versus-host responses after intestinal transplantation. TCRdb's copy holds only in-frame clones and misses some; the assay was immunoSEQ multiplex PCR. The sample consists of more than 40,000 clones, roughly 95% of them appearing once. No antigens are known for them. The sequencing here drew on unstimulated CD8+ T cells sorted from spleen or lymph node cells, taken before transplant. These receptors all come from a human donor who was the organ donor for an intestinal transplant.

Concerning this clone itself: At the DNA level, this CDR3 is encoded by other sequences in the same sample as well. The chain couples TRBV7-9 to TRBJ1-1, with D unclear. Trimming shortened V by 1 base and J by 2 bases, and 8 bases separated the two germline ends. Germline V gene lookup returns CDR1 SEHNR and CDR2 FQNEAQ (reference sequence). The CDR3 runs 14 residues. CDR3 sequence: CASSLVDGNTEAFF. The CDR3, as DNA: TGTGCCAGCAGCTTAGTCGACGGTAACACTGAAGCTTTCTTT. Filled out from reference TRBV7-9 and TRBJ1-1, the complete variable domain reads DTGVSQNPRHKITKRGQNVTFRCDPISEHNRLYWYRQTLGQGPEFLTYFQNEAQLEKSRLLSDRFSAERPKGSFSTLEIQRTEQGDSAMYLCASSLVDGNTEAFFGQGTRLTVV.

In nucleotides, the CDR3 is TGTGCCAGCAGTCTCCATAACTATGGCTACACCTTC. It codes for CASSLHNYGYTF. The chain couples TRBV6-1 to TRBJ1-2; D not certain. There are 12 residues in the CDR3. Germline V CDR1 and CDR2: MNHNS, SASEGT. V lost 5 bases to trimming and J lost 1 base, with 5 bases between them.

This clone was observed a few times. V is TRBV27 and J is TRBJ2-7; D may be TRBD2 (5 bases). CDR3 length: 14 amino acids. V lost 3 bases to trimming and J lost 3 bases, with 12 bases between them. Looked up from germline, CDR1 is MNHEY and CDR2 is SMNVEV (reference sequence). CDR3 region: CASSFFGVDYEQYF. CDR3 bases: TGTGCCAGCAGTTTTTTCGGGGTTGACTACGAGCAGTACTTC.

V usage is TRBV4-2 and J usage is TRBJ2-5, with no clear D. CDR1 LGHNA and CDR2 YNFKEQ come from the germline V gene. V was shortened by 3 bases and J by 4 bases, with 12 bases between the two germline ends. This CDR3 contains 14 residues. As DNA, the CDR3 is TGTGCCAGCAGCCAGGGTGGGCAGCGAGAGACCCAGTACTTC. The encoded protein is CASSQGGQRETQYF.

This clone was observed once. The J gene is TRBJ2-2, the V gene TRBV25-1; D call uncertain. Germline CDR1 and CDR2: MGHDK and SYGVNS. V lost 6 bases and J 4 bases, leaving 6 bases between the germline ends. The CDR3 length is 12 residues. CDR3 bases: TGTGCCAGCAGATACTTCACCGGGGAGCTGTTTTTT. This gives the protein CASRYFTGELFF.

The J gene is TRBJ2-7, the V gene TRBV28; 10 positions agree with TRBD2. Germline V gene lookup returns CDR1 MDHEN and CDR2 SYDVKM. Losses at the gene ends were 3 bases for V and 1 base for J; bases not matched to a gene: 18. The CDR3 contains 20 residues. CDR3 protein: CASSFVLSKSGTSESYEQYF. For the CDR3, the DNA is TGTGCCAGCAGTTTCGTGTTGTCGAAATCCGGGACTAGCGAGTCCTACGAGCAGTACTTC. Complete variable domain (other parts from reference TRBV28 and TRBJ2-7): DVKVTQSSRYLVKRTGEKVFLECVQDMDHENMFWYRQDPGLGLRLIYFSYDVKMKEKGDIPEGYSVSREKKERFSLILESASTNQTSMYLCASSFVLSKSGTSESYEQYFGPGTRLTVT.

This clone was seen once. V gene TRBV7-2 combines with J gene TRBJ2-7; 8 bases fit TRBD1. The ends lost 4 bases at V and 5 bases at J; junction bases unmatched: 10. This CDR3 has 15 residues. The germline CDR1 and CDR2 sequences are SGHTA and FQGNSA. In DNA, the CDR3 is TGTGCCAGCAGCTCAGGTGACAGGGGAAACCACGAGCAGTACTTC. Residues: CASSSGDRGNHEQYF.

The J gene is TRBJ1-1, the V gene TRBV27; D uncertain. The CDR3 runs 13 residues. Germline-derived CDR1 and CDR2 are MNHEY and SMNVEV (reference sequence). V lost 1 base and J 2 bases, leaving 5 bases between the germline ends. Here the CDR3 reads CASSLLDNTEAFF. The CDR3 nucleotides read TGTGCCAGCAGTTTATTAGATAACACTGAAGCTTTCTTT.

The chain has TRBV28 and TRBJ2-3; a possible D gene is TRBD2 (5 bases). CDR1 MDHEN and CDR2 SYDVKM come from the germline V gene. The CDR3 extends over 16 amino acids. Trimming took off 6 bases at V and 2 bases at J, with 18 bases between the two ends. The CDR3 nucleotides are TGTGCCAGCAGCCTAGAAGTCGGAGCGGTCACAGATACGCAGTATTTT. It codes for CASSLEVGAVTDTQYF.

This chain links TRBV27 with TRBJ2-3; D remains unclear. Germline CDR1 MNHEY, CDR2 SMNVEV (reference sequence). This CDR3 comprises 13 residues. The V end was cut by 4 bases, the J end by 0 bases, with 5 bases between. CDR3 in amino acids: CASSSKSTDTQYF. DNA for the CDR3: TGTGCCAGCAGTTCCAAGAGCACAGATACGCAGTATTTT.

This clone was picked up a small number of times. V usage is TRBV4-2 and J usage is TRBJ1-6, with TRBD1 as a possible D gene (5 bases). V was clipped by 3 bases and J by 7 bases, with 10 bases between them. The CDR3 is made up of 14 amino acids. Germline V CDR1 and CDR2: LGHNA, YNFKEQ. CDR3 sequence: CASSHEGWNSPLHF. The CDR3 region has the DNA TGTGCCAGCAGCCACGAGGGGTGGAATTCACCCCTCCACTTT.

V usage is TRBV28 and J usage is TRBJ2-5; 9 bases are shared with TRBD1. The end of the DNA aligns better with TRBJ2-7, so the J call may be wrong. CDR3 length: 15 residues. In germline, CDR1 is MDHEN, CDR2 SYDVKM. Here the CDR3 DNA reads TGTGCCAGCAGAGACCGGGACAGGGTATCCTACGAGCAGTACTTC. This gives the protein CASRDRDRVSYEQYF.

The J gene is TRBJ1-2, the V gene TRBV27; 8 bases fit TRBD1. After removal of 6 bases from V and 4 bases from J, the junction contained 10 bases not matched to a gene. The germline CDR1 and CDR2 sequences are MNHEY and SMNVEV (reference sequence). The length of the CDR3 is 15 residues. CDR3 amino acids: CASRTTTGASYGYTF. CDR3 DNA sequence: TGTGCCAGCAGAACCACGACAGGGGCGTCCTATGGCTACACCTTC.

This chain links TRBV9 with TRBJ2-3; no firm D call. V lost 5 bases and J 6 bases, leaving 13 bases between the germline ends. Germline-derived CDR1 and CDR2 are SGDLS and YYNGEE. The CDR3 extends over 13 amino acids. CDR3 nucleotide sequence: TGTGCCAGCAGGGGGTTAGATCAGGATACGCAGTATTTT. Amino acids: CASRGLDQDTQYF.